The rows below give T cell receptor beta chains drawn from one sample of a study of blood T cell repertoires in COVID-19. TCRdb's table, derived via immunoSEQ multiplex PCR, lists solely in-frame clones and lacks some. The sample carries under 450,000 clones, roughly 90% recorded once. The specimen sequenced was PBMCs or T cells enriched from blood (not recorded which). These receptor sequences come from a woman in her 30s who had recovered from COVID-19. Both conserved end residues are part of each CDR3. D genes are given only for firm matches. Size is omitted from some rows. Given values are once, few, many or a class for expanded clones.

DNA: TGTGCCAGCAGTTCCCGGGACAGGGTAGGGTTAGCTTTCTTT
CDR3: CASSSRDRVGLAFF
J: TRBJ1-1
V: TRBV27
D: TRBD1
size: once

DNA: TGTGCCAGTAGTATCGGGGTAGAAGAGACCCAGTACTTC
CDR3: CASSIGVEETQYF
J: TRBJ2-5
V: TRBV19
D: .
size: .

DNA: TGTGCCAGCAGTTCCGAGCATGGCACAGATACGCAGTATTTT
CDR3: CASSSEHGTDTQYF
J: TRBJ2-3
V: TRBV27
D: .
size: .

DNA: TGTGCCACCAGCAGAGAACGGACAGCCTGGGGGACTAATGAAAAACTGTTTTTT
CDR3: CATSRERTAWGTNEKLFF
J: TRBJ1-4
V: TRBV15
D: .
size: .

DNA: TGCGCCAGCAGCTTGGCCACAGGGGGCAGGGATGAAAAACTGTTTTTT
CDR3: CASSLATGGRDEKLFF
J: TRBJ1-4
V: TRBV5-1
D: TRBD1
size: .

DNA: TGTGCCAGCTCACCACCGATCGGGAGTAATGAGCAGTTCTTC
CDR3: CASSPPIGSNEQFF
J: TRBJ2-1
V: TRBV18
D: .
size: .

DNA: TGCGCCAGCAGCCAAGATGGTTCAGGGGAGGGAAGCGGGGGGTTCGACGAGCAGTACTTC
CDR3: CASSQDGSGEGSGGFDEQYF
J: TRBJ2-7
V: TRBV4-1
D: TRBD2
size: .

DNA: TGTGCCAGCAGCCAAGATGGGGCATTGGGGAATCAGCCCCAGCATTTT
CDR3: CASSQDGALGNQPQHF
J: TRBJ1-5
V: TRBV3-1/TRBV3-2
D: .
size: few

DNA: TGTGCCAGCAGCCAAATCCAGCGGGAGGTTACAAATGAGCAGTTCTTC
CDR3: CASSQIQREVTNEQFF
J: TRBJ2-1
V: TRBV3-1/TRBV3-2
D: TRBD2
size: few

DNA: TGCAGCGCTAGCGGTACTAGCACAGATACGCAGTATTTT
CDR3: CSASGTSTDTQYF
J: TRBJ2-3
V: TRBV29-1
D: TRBD2
size: .

DNA: TGTGCCAGCAGCTTTGCACGGGATCAGCCCCAGCATTTT
CDR3: CASSFARDQPQHF
J: TRBJ1-5
V: TRBV11-2
D: .
size: .

DNA: TGTGCCAGCAGCCAAGAAGCGGGAGGTTGGAATACGCAGTATTTT
CDR3: CASSQEAGGWNTQYF
J: TRBJ2-3
V: TRBV3-1/TRBV3-2
D: TRBD2
size: .

DNA: TGCGCCAGCAGCAGCTTGGTTCGGACAGGGCCCTACGAGCAGTACTTC
CDR3: CASSSLVRTGPYEQYF
J: TRBJ2-7
V: TRBV4-1
D: TRBD1
size: .

DNA: TGTGCCAGCAGTTTACCCCCGGCTAGCTCTAGCACAGATACGCAGTATTTT
CDR3: CASSLPPASSSTDTQYF
J: TRBJ2-3
V: TRBV28
D: .
size: .

DNA: TGTGCCAGCAGTGTCCGCACAGGGATACAGCATTTT
CDR3: CASSVRTGIQHF
J: TRBJ1-5
V: TRBV28
D: .
size: .

DNA: TGTGCCAGCAGCCCCTTCAAGGGGGACACAAAATATGGCTACACCTTC
CDR3: CASSPFKGDTKYGYTF
J: TRBJ1-2
V: TRBV7-8
D: .
size: .

DNA: TGTGCCAGCAGTTACTCGGCGGGGGGGCCTTACGAGCAGTACTTC
CDR3: CASSYSAGGPYEQYF
J: TRBJ2-7
V: TRBV6-5
D: TRBD2
size: .

DNA: TGTGCCAGCAGCTTAGACAGATTCCCCTACAATGAGCAGTTCTTC
CDR3: CASSLDRFPYNEQFF
J: TRBJ2-1
V: TRBV5-4
D: .
size: .

DNA: TGCGCCAGCAGCCAAGATGGTCTAGCGGGGGCAGATACGCAGTATTTT
CDR3: CASSQDGLAGADTQYF
J: TRBJ2-3
V: TRBV4-1
D: TRBD2
size: .

DNA: TGCGCCAGCAGCCAACAGCAGACAGGGACTAACTATGGCTACACCTTC
CDR3: CASSQQQTGTNYGYTF
J: TRBJ1-2
V: TRBV4-1
D: TRBD1
size: .

DNA: TGTGCCAGTAGTATTGGAACAGGGCTAGGCAATCAGCCCCAGCATTTT
CDR3: CASSIGTGLGNQPQHF
J: TRBJ1-5
V: TRBV19
D: .
size: .

DNA: TGTGCCAGCAGCGCCCCGGGACAGGGGTCCTATGGCTACACCTTC
CDR3: CASSAPGQGSYGYTF
J: TRBJ1-2
V: TRBV9
D: TRBD1
size: .

DNA: TGTGCCAGCAGCGGCCGGGACAAATACTCCTACGAGCAGTACTTC
CDR3: CASSGRDKYSYEQYF
J: TRBJ2-7
V: TRBV14
D: .
size: .

DNA: TGTGCCAGCAGCGCAGGGCAAACCTATGGCTACACCTTC
CDR3: CASSAGQTYGYTF
J: TRBJ1-2
V: TRBV7-9
D: .
size: .

DNA: TGTGCCAGCAGTGAATCAGGGACAGGGGGATTCTCTGGAAACACCATATATTTT
CDR3: CASSESGTGGFSGNTIYF
J: TRBJ1-3
V: TRBV6-1
D: TRBD1
size: .

DNA: TGTGCCTGGAGTGTTGGGGGACAGGGGGCCTCTGGCTACACCTTC
CDR3: CAWSVGGQGASGYTF
J: TRBJ1-2
V: TRBV30
D: TRBD1
size: few

DNA: TGTGCCAGCAGTGGACAGGGGGCGACTGGCTACACCTTC
CDR3: CASSGQGATGYTF
J: TRBJ1-2
V: TRBV27
D: TRBD1
size: few

DNA: TGTGCCAGCAGTTTAAAGGGGGACAGACCCTACGAGCAGTACTTC
CDR3: CASSLKGDRPYEQYF
J: TRBJ2-7
V: TRBV27
D: TRBD1
size: .

DNA: TGTGCCAGCAGCGTAGCTGGGGACAGAGAGCTCACAGATACGCAGTATTTT
CDR3: CASSVAGDRELTDTQYF
J: TRBJ2-3
V: TRBV9
D: TRBD1
size: .

DNA: TGCAGCGTTGGGGACAGGGTGGGTCAGCCCCAGCATTTT
CDR3: CSVGDRVGQPQHF
J: TRBJ1-5
V: TRBV29-1
D: TRBD1
size: .

DNA: TGTGCCAGCAGTTTCAATTACGGGTCTGAAGCTTTCTTT
CDR3: CASSFNYGSEAFF
J: TRBJ1-1
V: TRBV28
D: .
size: .

DNA: TGTGCCATCAGTGAGACGGAGGTTGTATATGGCTACACCTTC
CDR3: CAISETEVVYGYTF
J: TRBJ1-2
V: TRBV10-3
D: .
size: .

DNA: TGTGCCAGCAGCCCGCGCCCGGGACAGGGACTTCCTAATGAAAAACTGTTTTTT
CDR3: CASSPRPGQGLPNEKLFF
J: TRBJ1-4
V: TRBV5-5
D: TRBD1
size: .

DNA: TGTGCCAGCAGTTACGGGGGCAGTGCAGAAAAACTGTTTTTT
CDR3: CASSYGGSAEKLFF
J: TRBJ1-4
V: TRBV6-5
D: .
size: .

DNA: TGTGCCAGCAGCGCTAGCAAGACAGGGGGTAGTGAAAAACTGTTTTTT
CDR3: CASSASKTGGSEKLFF
J: TRBJ1-4
V: TRBV9
D: TRBD1
size: .

DNA: TGTGCCAGCAGTGAACAGGGTGGGTATGACGAGCAGTACTTC
CDR3: CASSEQGGYDEQYF
J: TRBJ2-7
V: TRBV7-9
D: .
size: .

DNA: TGTGCCAGCAGGCCCTGGGAGCGGGGTGGGGCGAATGAGCAGTTCTTC
CDR3: CASRPWERGGANEQFF
J: TRBJ2-1
V: TRBV5-5
D: TRBD2
size: once